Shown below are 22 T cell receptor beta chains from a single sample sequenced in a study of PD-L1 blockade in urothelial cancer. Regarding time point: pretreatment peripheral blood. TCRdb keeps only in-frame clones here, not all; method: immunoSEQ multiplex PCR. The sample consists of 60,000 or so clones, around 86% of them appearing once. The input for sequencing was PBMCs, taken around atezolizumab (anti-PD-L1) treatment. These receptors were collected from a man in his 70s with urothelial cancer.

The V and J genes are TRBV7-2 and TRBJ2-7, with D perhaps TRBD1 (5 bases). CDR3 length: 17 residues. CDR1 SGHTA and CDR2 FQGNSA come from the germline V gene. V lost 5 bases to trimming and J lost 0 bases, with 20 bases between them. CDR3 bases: TGTGCCAGCAGCCACCGCCTCCAGACAGCGAGCTCCTACGAGCAGTACTTC. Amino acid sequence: CASSHRLQTASSYEQYF.

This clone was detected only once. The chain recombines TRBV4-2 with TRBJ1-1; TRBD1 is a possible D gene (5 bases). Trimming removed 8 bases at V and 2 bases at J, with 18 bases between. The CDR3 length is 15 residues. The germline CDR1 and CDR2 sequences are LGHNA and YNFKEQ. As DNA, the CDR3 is TGTGCCAGCTCCGGCGGGGCCGTACCTAACACTGAAGCTTTCTTT. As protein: CASSGGAVPNTEAFF.

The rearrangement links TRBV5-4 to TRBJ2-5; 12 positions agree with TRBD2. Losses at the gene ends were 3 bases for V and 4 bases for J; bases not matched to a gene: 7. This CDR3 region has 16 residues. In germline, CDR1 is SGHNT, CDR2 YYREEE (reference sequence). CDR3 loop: CASSSTSGSVLETQYF. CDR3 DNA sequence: TGTGCCAGCAGCTCGACTAGCGGGAGTGTTTTAGAGACCCAGTACTTC. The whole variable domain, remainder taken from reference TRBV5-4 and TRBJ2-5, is ETGVTQSPTHLIKTRGQQVTLRCSSQSGHNTVSWYQQALGQGPQFIFQYYREEENGRGNFPPRFSGLQFPNYSSELNVNALELDDSALYLCASSSTSGSVLETQYFGPGTRLLVL.

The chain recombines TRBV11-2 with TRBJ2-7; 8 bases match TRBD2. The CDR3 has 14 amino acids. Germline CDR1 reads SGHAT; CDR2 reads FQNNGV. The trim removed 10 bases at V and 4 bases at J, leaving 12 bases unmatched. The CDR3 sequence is CATHTSSGSYEQYF. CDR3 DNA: TGTGCCACCCACACCTCTAGCGGGTCATACGAGCAGTACTTC.

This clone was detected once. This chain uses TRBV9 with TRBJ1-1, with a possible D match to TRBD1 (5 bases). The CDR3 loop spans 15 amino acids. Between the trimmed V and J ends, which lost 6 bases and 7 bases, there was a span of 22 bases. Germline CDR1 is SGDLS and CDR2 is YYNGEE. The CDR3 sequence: CASTLGGTEDIEAFF. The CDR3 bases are TGTGCCAGCACCCTAGGAGGGACGGAAGACATTGAAGCTTTCTTT.

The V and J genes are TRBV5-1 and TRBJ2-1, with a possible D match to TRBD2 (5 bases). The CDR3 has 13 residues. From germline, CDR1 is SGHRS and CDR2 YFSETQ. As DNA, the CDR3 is TGCGTCAGTCGTGTGTCAAGGCGGGATGAGCAGTTCTTC. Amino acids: CVSRVSRRDEQFF.

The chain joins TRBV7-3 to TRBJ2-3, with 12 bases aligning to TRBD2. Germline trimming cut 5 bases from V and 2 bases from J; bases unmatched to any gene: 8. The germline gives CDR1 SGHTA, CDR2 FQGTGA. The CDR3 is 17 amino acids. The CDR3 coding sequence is TGTGCCAGCAGCCTCGGACTAGCGGGATCTATCACAGATACGCAGTATTTT. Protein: CASSLGLAGSITDTQYF. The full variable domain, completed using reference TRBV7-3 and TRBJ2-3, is GAGVSQTPSNKVTEKGKYVELRCDPISGHTALYWYRQSLGQGPEFLIYFQGTGAADDSGLPNDRFFAVRPEGSVSTLKIQRTERGDSAVYLCASSLGLAGSITDTQYFGPGTRLTVL.

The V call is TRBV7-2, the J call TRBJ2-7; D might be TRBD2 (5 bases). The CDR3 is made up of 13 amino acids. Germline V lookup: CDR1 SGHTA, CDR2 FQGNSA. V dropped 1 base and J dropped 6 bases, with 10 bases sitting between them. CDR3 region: CASSLGRLVEQYF. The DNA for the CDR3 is TGTGCCAGCAGCTTAGGGAGGCTAGTCGAGCAGTACTTC.

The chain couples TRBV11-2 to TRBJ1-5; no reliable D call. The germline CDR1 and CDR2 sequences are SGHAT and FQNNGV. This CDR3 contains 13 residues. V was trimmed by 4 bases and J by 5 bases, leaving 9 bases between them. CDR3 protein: CASSWETDQPQHF. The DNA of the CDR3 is TGTGCCAGCAGCTGGGAGACTGATCAGCCCCAGCATTTT.

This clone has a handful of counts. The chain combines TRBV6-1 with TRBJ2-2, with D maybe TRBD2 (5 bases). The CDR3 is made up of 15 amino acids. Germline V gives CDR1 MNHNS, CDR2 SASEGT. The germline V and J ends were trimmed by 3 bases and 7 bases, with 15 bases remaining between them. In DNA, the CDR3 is TGTGCCAGCAGTGATCCGGGAACTGCTGGCGGGGAGCTGTTTTTT. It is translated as CASSDPGTAGGELFF.

Here the CDR3 DNA reads TGTGCCAGCAGTGTTCGACTTGAAGCTTTCTTT. Translation gives CASSVRLEAFF. The chain links TRBV6-1 to TRBJ1-1; no clear D gene. The V end lost 4 bases, the J end lost 7 bases, and 7 bases lay between the germline ends. The CDR3 sequence is 11 residues long. The germline gives CDR1 MNHNS, CDR2 SASEGT.

In DNA, the CDR3 is TGTGCCAGCAGTTGGGCTAGCACAGATACGCAGTATTTT. This encodes CASSWASTDTQYF. This chain links TRBV27 with TRBJ2-3; D is uncertain. Trimming pared 4 bases from V and 0 bases from J, leaving 5 bases between. Germline CDR1 and CDR2: MNHEY and SMNVEV (reference sequence). The CDR3 totals 13 residues.

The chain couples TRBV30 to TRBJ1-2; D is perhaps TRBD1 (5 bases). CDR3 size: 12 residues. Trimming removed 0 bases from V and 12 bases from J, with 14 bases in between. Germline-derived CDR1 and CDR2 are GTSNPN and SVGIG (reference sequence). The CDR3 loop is CAWSVPTVANTF. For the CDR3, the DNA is TGTGCCTGGAGTGTACCGACAGTCGCTAACACCTTC.

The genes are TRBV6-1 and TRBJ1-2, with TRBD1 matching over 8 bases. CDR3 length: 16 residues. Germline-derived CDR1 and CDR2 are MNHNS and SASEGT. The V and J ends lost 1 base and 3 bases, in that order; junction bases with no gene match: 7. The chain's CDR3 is CASSEGTAGGHYGYTF. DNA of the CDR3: TGTGCCAGCAGTGAAGGGACGGCAGGGGGCCACTATGGCTACACCTTC.

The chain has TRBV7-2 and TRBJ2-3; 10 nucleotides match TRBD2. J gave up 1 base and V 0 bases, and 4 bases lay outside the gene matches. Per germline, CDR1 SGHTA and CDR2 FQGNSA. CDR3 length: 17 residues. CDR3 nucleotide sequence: TGTGCCAGCAGCTTAGCGACCCTAGCGGGAGGCACAGATACGCAGTATTTT. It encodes CASSLATLAGGTDTQYF. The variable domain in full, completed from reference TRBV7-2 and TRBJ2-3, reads GAGVSQSPSNKVTEKGKDVELRCDPISGHTALYWYRQSLGQGLEFLIYFQGNSAPDKSGLPSDRFSAERTGGSVSTLTIQRTQQEDSAVYLCASSLATLAGGTDTQYFGPGTRLTVL.

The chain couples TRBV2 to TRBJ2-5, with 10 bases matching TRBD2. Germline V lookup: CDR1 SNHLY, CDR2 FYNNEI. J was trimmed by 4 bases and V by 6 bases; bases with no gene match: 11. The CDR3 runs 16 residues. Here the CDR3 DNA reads TGTGCCAGCAGCGCCTATGGGGCTAGCGGGAGAGAGACCCAGTACTTC. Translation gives CASSAYGASGRETQYF.

The CDR3 spells CASSLVFGSGNPDYGYTF. The CDR3 coding sequence is TGTGCCAGCAGCTTAGTGTTTGGATCGGGGAATCCTGACTATGGCTACACCTTC. The rearrangement links TRBV11-2 to TRBJ1-2; D unresolved. Deletions cut 1 base from V and 3 bases from J, with 21 bases between. Germline values: CDR1 SGHAT, CDR2 FQNNGV. CDR3 length: 18 amino acids.

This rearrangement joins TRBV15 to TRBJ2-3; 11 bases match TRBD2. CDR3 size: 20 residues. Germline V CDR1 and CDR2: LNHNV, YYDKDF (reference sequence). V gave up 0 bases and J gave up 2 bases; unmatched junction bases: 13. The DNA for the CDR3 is TGTGCCACCAGCAGAGATCTATTCTCCGGGACTAGCGGCCACACAGATACGCAGTATTTT. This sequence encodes CATSRDLFSGTSGHTDTQYF.

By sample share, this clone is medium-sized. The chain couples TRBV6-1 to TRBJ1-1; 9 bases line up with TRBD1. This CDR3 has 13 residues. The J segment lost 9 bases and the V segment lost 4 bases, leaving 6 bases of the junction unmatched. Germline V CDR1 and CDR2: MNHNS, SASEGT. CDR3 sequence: CASSVGGQGKAFF. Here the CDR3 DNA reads TGTGCCAGCAGTGTTGGGGGACAGGGAAAAGCTTTCTTT.

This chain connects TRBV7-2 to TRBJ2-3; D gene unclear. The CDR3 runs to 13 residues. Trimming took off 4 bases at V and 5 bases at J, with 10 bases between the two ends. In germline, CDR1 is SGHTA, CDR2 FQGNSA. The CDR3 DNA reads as TGTGCCAGCAGCTACGCTCAGGAAGATACGCAGTATTTT. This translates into CASSYAQEDTQYF.

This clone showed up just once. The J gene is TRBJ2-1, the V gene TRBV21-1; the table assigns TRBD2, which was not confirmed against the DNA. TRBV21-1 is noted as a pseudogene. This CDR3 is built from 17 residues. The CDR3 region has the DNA TGTGCCAGCAGCAAAGTTGGGACTAGCGGGAGTCGTAATGAGCAGTTCTTC. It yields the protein CASSKVGTSGSRNEQFF.

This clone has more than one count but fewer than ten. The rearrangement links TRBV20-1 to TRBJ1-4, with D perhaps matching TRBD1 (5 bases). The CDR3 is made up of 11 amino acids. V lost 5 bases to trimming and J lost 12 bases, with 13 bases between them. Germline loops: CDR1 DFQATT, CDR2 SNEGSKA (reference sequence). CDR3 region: CSASARGELFF. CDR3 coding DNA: TGCAGTGCTTCGGCCCGGGGGGAACTGTTTTTT.